This TCR beta chain stems from a study of blood T cell repertoires in COVID-19. Study-wide context: Sample material is recorded as cDNA or gDNA derived from T cells, B-cell-depleted T cells, or PBMCs.

CDR1 is SGHRS, CDR2 YFSETQ, per germline. The CDR3 covers 16 residues. With 3 bases clipped from V and 2 bases from J, the junction kept 4 bases outside the gene matches. Using immunoSEQ multiplex PCR, the repertoire was profiled, and TCRdb retains in-frame clones only, with some absent. The sample consists of roughly 200,000 clones, 84% of them appearing once. Specimen: peripheral blood. The receptor was derived from a woman in her 70s with active or convalescent COVID-19. The V and J genes are TRBV5-1 and TRBJ2-3; TRBD2 agrees at 12 bases. The CDR3 DNA sequence: TGCGCCAGCAGCTACCGACTAGCGGGGGACACAGATACGCAGTATTTT. Protein sequence: CASSYRLAGDTDTQYF.